A single sample gave rise to the 24 T cell receptor beta chains below, sequenced in a study of T cells in Graves' hyperthyroidism and ophthalmopathy. It was RNA transcripts that yielded the amplified TCR beta CDR3 regions. First-round RT-PCR of the TCR CDR3 relied on the HTBI primer set. In TCRdb, the multiplex PCR reads were re-called with MiXCR into one record per CDR3 protein. This table holds 250,000 to 300,000 distinct CDR3 sequences, approximately 12% found once. The sequenced material came from blood. The receptors were sampled from a woman in her thirties with Graves' hyperthyroidism that later progressed to Graves' ophthalmopathy.

The table lists this clonotype with a few counts. V is TRBV28 and J is TRBJ1-6; tentatively, D is TRBD1 (5 bases). V was pared by 6 bases and J by 6 bases, with 12 bases between. CDR1 and CDR2 (germline): MDHEN, SYDVKM. There are 14 residues in the CDR3. CDR3 sequence (DNA): TGTGCCAGCAGATGGGGCAGCCCTAATTCACCCCTCCACTTT. Translation: CASRWGSPNSPLHF. The full variable domain, in which reference TRBV28 and TRBJ1-6 provide the parts outside the CDR3, is DVKVTQSSRYLVKRTGEKVFLECVQDMDHENMFWYRQDPGLGLRLIYFSYDVKMKEKGDIPEGYSVSREKKERFSLILESASTNQTSMYLCASRWGSPNSPLHFGNGTRLTVT.

This clonotype occurred many times. The V and J genes are TRBV28 and TRBJ1-5; maybe TRBD1 (5 bases). There are 16 residues in the CDR3. The germline V gene encodes CDR1 MDHEN and CDR2 SYDVKM. The V end was cut by 3 bases, the J end by 3 bases, with 15 bases between. Here the CDR3 reads CASSFSSGRNNQPQHF. As DNA, the CDR3 is TGTGCCAGCAGTTTCAGTTCAGGGAGGAACAATCAGCCCCAGCATTTT. The whole variable domain, filled in from reference TRBV28 and TRBJ1-5, reads DVKVTQSSRYLVKRTGEKVFLECVQDMDHENMFWYRQDPGLGLRLIYFSYDVKMKEKGDIPEGYSVSREKKERFSLILESASTNQTSMYLCASSFSSGRNNQPQHFGDGTRLSIL.

This clonotype was seen ten or more times. The chain is built from TRBV7-8 and TRBJ1-5, with no clear D. V lost 5 bases, J lost 4 bases, and 6 bases lay in between. The germline gives CDR1 SGHVS, CDR2 FQNEAQ. The CDR3 contains 12 residues. The chain's CDR3 is CASSVGNQPQHF. CDR3 coding DNA: TGTGCCAGCAGCGTGGGTAATCAGCCCCAGCATTTT.

With respect to this clonotype: A read error is possible here, since a much larger clone lies one base away. This chain links TRBV2 with TRBJ1-4; no firm D call. Germline V lookup: CDR1 SNHLY, CDR2 FYNNEI. The CDR3 sequence is 11 residues long. V was clipped by 6 bases and J by 7 bases, with 6 bases between them. The CDR3 DNA follows: TGTGCCAGCAGCAGGATTGAAAAACTGTTTTTT. This codes for CASSRIEKLFF.

The chain uses TRBV7-3 and TRBJ2-7; 12 bases map to TRBD2. The CDR3 is 15 residues long. Germline V gene sequence: CDR1 SGHTA, CDR2 FQGTGA. J was trimmed by 6 bases and V by 4 bases; bases with no gene match: 7. The CDR3 region has the DNA TGTGCCAGCAGCTCTCAGACTAGCGGGAGCGGCGAGCAGTACTTC. This gives the protein CASSSQTSGSGEQYF.

This clonotype was found many times. The chain carries TRBV29-1 and TRBJ1-1; no definite D call. The CDR3 is 13 amino acids. Trimming pared 6 bases from V and 3 bases from J, leaving 14 bases between. CDR1 and CDR2 from the germline V gene are SQVTM and ANQGSEA. The CDR3 spells CSVIRWGDTEAFF. CDR3 DNA sequence: TGCAGCGTCATCAGGTGGGGAGACACTGAAGCTTTCTTT.

This clonotype was counted at least ten times. The chain recombines TRBV11-1 with TRBJ2-7; the match to TRBD2 covers 7 bases. The V segment lost 2 bases and the J segment 3 bases; nucleotides outside the gene matches: 10. Germline lookup yields CDR1 SGHAT and CDR2 FQDESV (reference sequence). The CDR3 length is 16 residues. This CDR3 reads CASSLRGAGLVYEQYF. The CDR3 DNA sequence: TGTGCCAGCAGCTTAAGAGGAGCGGGGCTAGTCTACGAGCAGTACTTC. Combining the CDR3 with reference TRBV11-1 and TRBJ2-7 gives the whole variable domain EAEVAQSPRYKITEKSQAVAFWCDPISGHATLYWYRQILGQGPELLVQFQDESVVDDSQLPKDRFSAERLKGVDSTLKIQPAELGDSAMYLCASSLRGAGLVYEQYFGPGTRLTVT.

This clonotype was counted many times. The CDR3: CASTSFPTGQHPGYTF. The CDR3 DNA follows: TGTGCCAGCACCTCTTTCCCAACAGGGCAGCATCCTGGCTACACCTTC. The rearrangement links TRBV6-1 to TRBJ1-2; tentatively, D is TRBD1 (6 bases). The germline V gene has CDR1 MNHNS and CDR2 SASEGT. This CDR3 is built from 16 residues. Trimming pared 7 bases from V and 7 bases from J, leaving 25 bases between.

This clonotype was observed a single time. The rearrangement uses TRBV12-3 or TRBV12-4 and TRBJ2-6, with D possibly TRBD1 on 7 matching bases. The V end was cut by 6 bases, the J end by 0 bases, with 15 bases between. The CDR3 totals 17 residues. The CDR3 DNA is TGTGCCAGCAGGCGGGACAGTGACCGCTCTGGGGCCAACGTCCTGACTTTC. As protein: CASRRDSDRSGANVLTF.

The chain combines TRBV3-1 with TRBJ1-6, with D possibly being TRBD1 (5 bases). Germline V lookup: CDR1 LGHDT, CDR2 YNNKEL (reference sequence). Trimming cost V 0 bases and J 13 bases, with 10 bases left between them. The CDR3 has 13 residues. The CDR3 sequence: CASSQEGGSPLHF. The DNA of the CDR3 is TGTGCCAGCAGCCAAGAGGGGGGATCTCCCCTCCACTTT.

This clonotype was seen only a few times. CDR3 in amino acids: CASSQEAHSLGNTIYF. For the CDR3, the DNA is TGTGCCAGCAGCCAAGAAGCCCACTCCCTAGGAAACACCATATATTTT. The J gene is TRBJ1-3, the V gene TRBV4-2; no reliable D call. The CDR3 is made up of 16 amino acids. Trimming removed 0 bases from V and 4 bases from J, with 13 bases in between. Per the germline V gene, CDR1 is LGHNA and CDR2 is YNFKEQ.

Worth noting for this clonotype: This may be a read error, as it is one base from a much larger clone. The rearrangement uses TRBV11-2 and TRBJ1-5; a possible D gene is TRBD1 (6 bases). The CDR3 consists of 14 residues. CDR1 is SGHAT, CDR2 FQNNGV, per germline. CDR3 amino acids: CASSPGTTLRPQRF. The CDR3 DNA sequence: TGTGCCAGCAGCCCCGGGACAACTCTGCGGCCCCAGCGTTTT. The entire variable domain, with the rest obtained from reference TRBV11-2 and TRBJ1-5, is as follows: EAGVAQSPRYKIIEKRQSVAFWCNPISGHATLYWYQQILGQGPKLLIQFQNNGVVDDSQLPKDRFSAERLKGVDSTLKIQPAKLEDSAVYLCASSPGTTLRPQRFGDGTRLSIL.

Details on this clonotype: This may be a read error, as it is one base from a much larger clone. V gene TRBV7-2 combines with J gene TRBJ2-6; perhaps TRBD2 as D (7 bases). Trimming pared 2 bases from V and 0 bases from J, leaving 14 bases between. CDR3 length: 18 amino acids. Looked up from germline, CDR1 is SGHTA and CDR2 is FQGNSA. The CDR3 DNA reads as TGTGCCAGCAGCTTACGAGGCGGGGGCTCCTCTGGGGCCAACGTCCTGACTTTC. Residues: CASSLRGGGSSGANVLTF.

The rearrangement links TRBV7-2 to TRBJ1-2; TRBD1 might be the D (5 bases). CDR3 length: 16 amino acids. In germline, CDR1 is SGHTA, CDR2 FQGNSA. V dropped 4 bases and J dropped 5 bases, with 20 bases sitting between them. The CDR3 DNA follows: TGTGCCAGCAGCTCAACGGGTCTGGGCGGGGGGTATGGCTACACCTTC. Translation: CASSSTGLGGGYGYTF.

The genes are TRBV4-1 and TRBJ2-4; D gene unclear. Trimming stripped 3 bases from V and 5 bases from J, with 11 bases between. The germline V gene encodes CDR1 MGHRA and CDR2 YSYEKL. This CDR3 comprises 14 residues. The CDR3 sequence is CASSQPLTQNIQYF. The CDR3 DNA sequence: TGCGCCAGCAGCCAGCCCTTGACCCAAAACATTCAGTACTTC.

This clonotype was observed a single time. One end of the junction varies from germline; a read error may be responsible. The J gene is TRBJ2-2, the V gene TRBV18; 10 bases map to TRBD2. The CDR3 extends over 17 amino acids. CDR1 and CDR2 from the germline V gene are KGHSH and LQKENI. CDR3 DNA sequence: TGTCCCAGCTCACCACCGTCTAGCGGGAGGAACACCGGGGAGCTGTTTTTT. Protein product: CPSSPPSSGRNTGELFF. Based on the CDR3 plus reference TRBV18 and TRBJ2-2, the full variable domain is NAGVMQNPRHLVRRRGQEARLRCSPMKGHSHVYWYRQLPEEGLKFMVYLQKENIIDESGMPKERFSAEFPKEGPSILRIQQVVRGDSAAYFCPSSPPSSGRNTGELFFGEGSRLTVL.

This clonotype has a count of ten or more. V gene TRBV20-1 combines with J gene TRBJ2-1; 7 bases fit TRBD1. Germline-derived CDR1 and CDR2 are DFQATT and SNEGSKA (reference sequence). This CDR3 has 12 amino acids. Germline trimming cut 5 bases from V and 5 bases from J; bases unmatched to any gene: 3. The DNA for the CDR3 is TGCAGTGCTGTAACAGGGGACAATGAGCAGTTCTTC. This codes for CSAVTGDNEQFF.

This clonotype was counted at least ten times. The chain joins TRBV7-2 to TRBJ2-7; 7 bases align to TRBD2. The CDR3 is 17 amino acids. From germline, CDR1 is SGHTA and CDR2 FQGNSA. V gave up 4 bases and J gave up 0 bases; unmatched junction bases: 12. The CDR3, as DNA: TGTGCCAGCAGCTCCGGCGGTGGAGCGGGAATCTCCTACGAGCAGTACTTC. This translates into CASSSGGGAGISYEQYF. Complete variable domain (other parts from reference TRBV7-2 and TRBJ2-7): GAGVSQSPSNKVTEKGKDVELRCDPISGHTALYWYRQSLGQGLEFLIYFQGNSAPDKSGLPSDRFSAERTGGSVSTLTIQRTQQEDSAVYLCASSSGGGAGISYEQYFGPGTRLTVT.

Only a few counts were recorded for this clonotype. The chain has TRBV14 and TRBJ1-4; the match to TRBD1 covers 7 bases. Germline trimming cut 4 bases from V and 5 bases from J; bases unmatched to any gene: 10. This CDR3 is 16 amino acids long. Germline V lookup: CDR1 SGHDN, CDR2 FVKESK. The CDR3 region is CASSPPGTATNEKLFF. Here the CDR3 DNA reads TGTGCCAGCAGCCCTCCCGGGACAGCTACGAATGAAAAACTGTTTTTT.

This clonotype has ten or more counts. V gene TRBV6-2 or TRBV6-3 combines with J gene TRBJ2-2; the D gene is possibly TRBD1 (5 bases). V shed 6 bases and J shed 0 bases, with 11 bases lying between them. The CDR3 is 15 amino acids. Germline loops: CDR1 MNHEY, CDR2 SVGEGT. In nucleotides, the CDR3 is TGTGCCAGCAGCCCTGACAGCGCGAACACCGGGGAGCTGTTTTTT. Its translation is CASSPDSANTGELFF.

This clonotype was recorded many times. This chain connects TRBV28 to TRBJ1-1; D unresolved. The CDR3 covers 16 residues. Looked up from germline, CDR1 is MDHEN and CDR2 is SYDVKM. Deletions cut 3 bases from V and 4 bases from J, with 18 bases between. The CDR3 region has the DNA TGTGCCAGCAGTTTTCCCCCCCCCGGCCCTGGCACTGAAGCTTTCTTT. It translates to CASSFPPPGPGTEAFF.

The table lists this clonotype with many counts. The CDR3 coding sequence is TGTGCCACCAGTGAACCCACCGGGACTCACTGGGGCGAGCAGTTCTTC. It specifies CATSEPTGTHWGEQFF. The rearrangement links TRBV24-1 to TRBJ2-1; D might be TRBD2 (6 bases). This CDR3 contains 16 residues. Trimming cost V 4 bases and J 10 bases, with 22 bases left between them. CDR1 and CDR2 from the germline V gene are KGHDR and SFDVKD.

Worth noting for this clonotype: This may arise from a read error, as a much more abundant clone is one base away. The rearrangement joins TRBV2 to TRBJ2-7; no clear D gene. The CDR3 is 11 amino acids. Per the germline V gene, CDR1 is SNHLY and CDR2 is FYNNEI. The CDR3 spells CASTLGYGQYF. CDR3 DNA: TGTGCCAGCACCCTCGGGTACGGGCAGTACTTC.

The chain recombines TRBV4-1 with TRBJ2-3; tentatively, D is TRBD2 (6 bases). V was clipped by 3 bases and J by 4 bases, with 17 bases between them. The CDR3 has 16 residues. Germline loops: CDR1 MGHRA, CDR2 YSYEKL. The CDR3 DNA reads as TGCGCCAGCAGCCAGGCCCGGGACTTTTTCCCAGATACGCAGTATTTT. Protein product: CASSQARDFFPDTQYF.